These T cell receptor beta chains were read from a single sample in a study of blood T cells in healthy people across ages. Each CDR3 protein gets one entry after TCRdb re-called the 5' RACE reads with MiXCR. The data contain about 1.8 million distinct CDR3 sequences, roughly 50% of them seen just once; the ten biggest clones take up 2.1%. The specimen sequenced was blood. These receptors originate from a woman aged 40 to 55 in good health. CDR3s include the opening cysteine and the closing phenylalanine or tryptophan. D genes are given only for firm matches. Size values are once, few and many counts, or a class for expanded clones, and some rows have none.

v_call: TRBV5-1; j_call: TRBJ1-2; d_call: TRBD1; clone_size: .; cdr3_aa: CASSLLRTGDGYTF; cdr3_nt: TGCGCCAGCAGCTTACTAAGGACAGGGGATGGCTACACCTTC
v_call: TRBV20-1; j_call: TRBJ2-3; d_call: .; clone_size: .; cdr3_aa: CSALRQETDTQYF; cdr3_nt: TGCAGTGCTTTGAGACAGGAGACAGATACGCAGTATTTT
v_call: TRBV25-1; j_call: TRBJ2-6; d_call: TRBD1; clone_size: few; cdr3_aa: CASSPWQGATSGANVLTF; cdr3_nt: TGTGCCAGCAGTCCCTGGCAGGGGGCAACCTCTGGGGCCAACGTCCTGACTTTC
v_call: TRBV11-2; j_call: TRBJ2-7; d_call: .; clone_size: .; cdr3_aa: CASSLDLAVYEQYF; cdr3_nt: TGTGCCAGCAGCTTAGATTTGGCGGTATACGAGCAGTACTTC
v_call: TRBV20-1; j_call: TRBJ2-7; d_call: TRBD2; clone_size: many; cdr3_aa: CSAGGGGYEQYF; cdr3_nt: TGCAGTGCTGGAGGCGGGGGGTACGAGCAGTACTTC
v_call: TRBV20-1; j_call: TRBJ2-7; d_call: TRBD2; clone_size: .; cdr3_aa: CSAEPGLDYEQYF; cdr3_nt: TGCAGTGCTGAACCGGGACTAGACTACGAGCAGTACTTC
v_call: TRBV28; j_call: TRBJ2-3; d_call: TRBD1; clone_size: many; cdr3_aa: CASTPRAGGPDTQYF; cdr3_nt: TGTGCCAGCACCCCGCGGGCAGGGGGCCCAGATACGCAGTATTTT
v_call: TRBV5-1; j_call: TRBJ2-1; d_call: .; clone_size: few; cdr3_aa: CASSLGGGQAEQFF; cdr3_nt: TGCGCCAGCAGCTTGGGGGGGGGCCAGGCTGAGCAGTTCTTC
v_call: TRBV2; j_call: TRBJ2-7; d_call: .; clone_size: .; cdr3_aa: CASSEQEYEQYF; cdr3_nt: TGTGCCAGCAGTGAACAAGAGTACGAGCAGTACTTC
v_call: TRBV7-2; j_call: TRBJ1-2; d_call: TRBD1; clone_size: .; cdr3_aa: CASSPRTGQGYTF; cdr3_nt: TGTGCCAGCAGCCCCCGGACAGGGCAGGGCTACACCTTC
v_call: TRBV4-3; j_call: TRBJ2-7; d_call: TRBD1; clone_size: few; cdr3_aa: CASSPWTGSRYEQYF; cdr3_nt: TGCGCCAGCAGCCCATGGACAGGGTCAAGGTACGAGCAGTACTTC
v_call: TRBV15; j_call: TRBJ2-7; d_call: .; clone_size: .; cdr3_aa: CAASRDRIYEQYF; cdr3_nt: TGTGCCGCCAGCAGAGACAGGATATACGAGCAGTACTTC
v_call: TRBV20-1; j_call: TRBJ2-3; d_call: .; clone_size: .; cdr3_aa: CSASVRGRDTQYF; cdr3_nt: TGCAGTGCTAGTGTCCGGGGACGAGATACGCAGTATTTT
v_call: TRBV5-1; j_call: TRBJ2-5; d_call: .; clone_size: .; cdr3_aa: CASSFSANEQYF; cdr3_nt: TGCGCCAGCAGCTTTAGCGCCAATGAGCAGTACTTC
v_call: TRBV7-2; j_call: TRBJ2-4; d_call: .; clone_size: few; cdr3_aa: CASSSDTRGRIQYF; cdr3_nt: TGTGCCAGCAGCTCGGATACCAGGGGCCGCATTCAGTACTTC
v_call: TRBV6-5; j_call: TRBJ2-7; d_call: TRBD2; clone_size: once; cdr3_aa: CASSYLAGDYEQYF; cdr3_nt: TGTGCCAGCAGTTACTTAGCGGGGGACTACGAGCAGTACTTC
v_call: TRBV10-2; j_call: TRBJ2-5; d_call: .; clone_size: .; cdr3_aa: CASSRAGASNQETQYF; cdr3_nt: TGCGCCAGCAGTCGGGCGGGGGCCTCAAATCAAGAGACCCAGTACTTC
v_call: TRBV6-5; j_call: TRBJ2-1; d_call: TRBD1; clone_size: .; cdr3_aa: CASSYSIADRLENEQFF; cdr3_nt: TGTGCCAGCAGTTACTCGATTGCGGACAGGCTAGAAAATGAGCAGTTCTTC
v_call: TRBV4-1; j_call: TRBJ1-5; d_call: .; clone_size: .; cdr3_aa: CASSQVGHFNQPQHF; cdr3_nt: TGCGCCAGCAGCCAGGTTGGACACTTCAATCAGCCCCAGCATTTT
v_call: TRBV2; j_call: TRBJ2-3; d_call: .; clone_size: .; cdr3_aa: CASRSQGGTQYF; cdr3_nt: TGTGCCAGCAGGTCTCAGGGGGGTACGCAGTATTTT
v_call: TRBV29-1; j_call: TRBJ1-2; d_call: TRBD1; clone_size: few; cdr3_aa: CSGQANYGYTF; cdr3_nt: TGCAGTGGACAGGCTAACTATGGCTACACCTTC
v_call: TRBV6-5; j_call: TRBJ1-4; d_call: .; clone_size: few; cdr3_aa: CASSYSGLTDEKLFF; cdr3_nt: TGTGCCAGCAGTTACTCGGGCCTCACCGATGAAAAACTGTTTTTT
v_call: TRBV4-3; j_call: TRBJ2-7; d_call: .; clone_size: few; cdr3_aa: CASSQGGGWDSYEQYF; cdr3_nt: TGCGCCAGCAGCCAAGGAGGGGGTTGGGACTCCTACGAGCAGTACTTC